This entry describes one TCR beta chain. No antigen is known for it. The data were obtained in a study of cytomegalovirus exposure and HLA in healthy donors. At the level of the study: Roughly 179 million T cells yielded approximately 100 million unique TCR beta sequences, as an earlier analysis found.

The V and J ends lost 3 bases and 7 bases, in that order; junction bases with no gene match: 11. This CDR3 comprises 15 residues. CDR1 SGHKS and CDR2 YYEKEE come from the germline V gene (reference sequence). PCR involved 60 Vbeta and 13 Jbeta primers. Method: immunoSEQ multiplex PCR; TCRdb's copy keeps in-frame clones and lacks some. This sample lists over 100,000 clones; its ten largest clones have over 1.5%. Points from the study as a whole: Follow-up analysis later connected one missense variant in DCLRE1C with trimming of TCR beta V- and J-genes. Researchers reportedly found TCR beta sequences accurately predicted most subjects' HLA-A and HLA-B alleles. According to reports, the classifier identified cytomegalovirus status with high specificity and sensitivity.

This clonotype originated in a young man in good health and CMV-seronegative. The chain couples TRBV5-5 to TRBJ1-1; TRBD1 matches 8 bases. The sample comprised PBMCs. DNA of the CDR3: TGTGCCAGCAGCTCAGCCCCGACAGGGGTTAATGAAGCTTTCTTT. The encoded protein is CASSSAPTGVNEAFF.